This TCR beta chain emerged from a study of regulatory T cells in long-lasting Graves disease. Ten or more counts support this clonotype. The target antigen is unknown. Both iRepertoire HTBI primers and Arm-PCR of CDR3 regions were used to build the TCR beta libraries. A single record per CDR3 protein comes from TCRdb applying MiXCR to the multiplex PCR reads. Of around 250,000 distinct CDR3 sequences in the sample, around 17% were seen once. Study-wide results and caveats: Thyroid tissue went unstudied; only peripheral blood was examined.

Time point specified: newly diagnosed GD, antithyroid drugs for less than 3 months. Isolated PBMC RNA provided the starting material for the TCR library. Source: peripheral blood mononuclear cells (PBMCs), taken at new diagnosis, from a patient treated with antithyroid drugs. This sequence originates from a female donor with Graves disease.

CDR3 amino acids: CASSPLGALHPGYTF. The CDR3 DNA is TGTGCCAGCAGCCCACTAGGGGCGCTACATCCGGGCTACACCTTC. The rearrangement uses TRBV7-3 and TRBJ1-2, with D tentatively TRBD1 (5 bases). In germline, CDR1 is SGHTA, CDR2 FQGTGA. The CDR3 covers 15 residues. V gave up 5 bases and J gave up 8 bases, with 21 bases separating them.